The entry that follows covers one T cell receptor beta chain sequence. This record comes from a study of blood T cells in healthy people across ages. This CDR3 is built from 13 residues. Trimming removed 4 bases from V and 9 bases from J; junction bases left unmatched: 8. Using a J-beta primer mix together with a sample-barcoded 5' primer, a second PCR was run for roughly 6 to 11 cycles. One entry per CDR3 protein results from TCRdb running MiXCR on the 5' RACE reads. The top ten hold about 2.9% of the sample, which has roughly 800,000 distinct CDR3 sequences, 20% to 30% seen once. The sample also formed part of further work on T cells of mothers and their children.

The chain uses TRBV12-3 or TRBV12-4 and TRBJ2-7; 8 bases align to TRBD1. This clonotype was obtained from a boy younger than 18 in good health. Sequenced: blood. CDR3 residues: CASSSGQGFMQYF. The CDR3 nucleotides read TGTGCCAGCAGTTCCGGACAGGGTTTCATGCAGTACTTC.